The 9 T cell receptor beta chains below were found in one sample sequenced in a study of radiotherapy plus CTLA-4 blockade in lung cancer listed by TCRdb under 2018. The method was the immunoSEQ multiplex PCR assay. This is the immuneACCESS table as TCRdb keeps it, with only in-frame sequences that have V and J called. A part of the clones is gone; compared with another copy, unresolved V genes explain less than half, and the rest is unexplained. This sample lists under 110,000 clones; under 90% were detected once. The ten largest account for 2.4% of the sample. This material consisted of peripheral blood, taken from a patient treated with radiotherapy plus ipilimumab. The receptors here all came from a human donor with non-small cell lung cancer that progressed on radiotherapy plus ipilimumab. Some clones in this sample may be carry-over from other donors' samples.

V and J are TRBV5-1 and TRBJ1-5; perhaps TRBD1 as D (6 bases). The CDR3 is 15 amino acids. Trimming shortened V by 3 bases and J by 7 bases, and 17 bases separated the two germline ends. Per the germline V gene, CDR1 is SGHRS and CDR2 is YFSETQ. The CDR3 loop reads CASSSYGGLGQPQHF. The CDR3 coding sequence is TGCGCCAGCAGCTCCTATGGGGGCTTAGGACAGCCCCAGCATTTT.

This chain joins TRBV2 and TRBJ2-3; perhaps TRBD1 as D (6 bases). The germline CDR1 and CDR2 sequences are SNHLY and FYNNEI. The CDR3 spans 13 residues. V was shortened by 1 base and J by 6 bases, with 8 bases between the two germline ends. CDR3 in amino acids: CASSEVRGDTQYF. The CDR3, as DNA: TGTGCCAGCAGTGAAGTTAGGGGGGATACGCAGTATTTT. Looking up the rest from reference TRBV2 and TRBJ2-3 gives the full variable domain: EPEVTQTPSHQVTQMGQEVILRCVPISNHLYFYWYRQILGQKVEFLVSFYNNEISEKSEIFDDQFSVERPDGSNFTLKIRSTKLEDSAMYFCASSEVRGDTQYFGPGTRLTVL.

This chain links TRBV5-6 with TRBJ1-1; TRBD1 matches at 7 bases. J lost 5 bases, V lost 0 bases, and 7 bases had no gene match. Germline V gene lookup returns CDR1 SGHDT and CDR2 YYEEEE. The CDR3 covers 15 residues. The CDR3 region is CASSLGLTGRTEAFF. Written as DNA, the CDR3 is TGTGCCAGCAGCTTGGGGCTGACAGGGAGGACTGAAGCTTTCTTT.

The chain uses TRBV5-4 and TRBJ1-6, with TRBD1 matching over 7 bases. The germline V gene encodes CDR1 SGHNT and CDR2 YYREEE (reference sequence). The CDR3 sequence is 15 residues long. Losses at the gene ends were 2 bases for V and 5 bases for J; bases not matched to a gene: 4. CDR3 DNA: TGTGCCAGCAGCTTTGAGACAGGGCATAATTCACCCCTCCACTTT. Its protein product is CASSFETGHNSPLHF.

J is TRBJ1-2 and V is TRBV9; D perhaps matches TRBD1 (5 bases). Germline V gives CDR1 SGDLS, CDR2 YYNGEE. V lost 4 bases to trimming and J lost 2 bases, with 12 bases between them. CDR3 length: 14 residues. Here the CDR3 reads CASSTMTVNYGYTF. CDR3 nucleotide sequence: TGTGCCAGCAGCACCATGACAGTCAACTATGGCTACACCTTC.

V gene TRBV11-2 combines with J gene TRBJ2-1; D is perhaps TRBD2 (5 bases). The germline CDR1 and CDR2 sequences are SGHAT and FQNNGV. V lost 1 base and J 4 bases, leaving 5 bases between the germline ends. The CDR3 length is 13 residues. This CDR3 reads CASSLGGYNEQFF. The CDR3 region has the DNA TGTGCCAGCAGCTTAGGAGGGTACAATGAGCAGTTCTTC.

The chain carries TRBV27 and TRBJ1-1; D is unresolved. V gave up 3 bases and J gave up 2 bases, with 13 bases separating them. CDR1 and CDR2 from the germline V gene are MNHEY and SMNVEV (reference sequence). The CDR3 sequence is 15 residues long. The CDR3: CASSFLQTLNTEAFF. Here the CDR3 DNA reads TGTGCCAGCAGTTTTTTGCAAACTTTAAACACTGAAGCTTTCTTT.

This chain connects TRBV4-2 to TRBJ2-1, with 8 positions matching TRBD1. CDR3 length: 15 amino acids. Germline loops: CDR1 LGHNA, CDR2 YNFKEQ. The J segment lost 12 bases and the V segment lost 0 bases, leaving 10 bases of the junction unmatched. The CDR3 is CASSQDPGQGMRQFF. CDR3 sequence (DNA): TGTGCCAGCAGCCAAGATCCCGGACAGGGAATGAGGCAGTTCTTC.

The rearrangement joins TRBV19 to TRBJ1-1, with D maybe TRBD1 (6 bases). The CDR3 covers 15 residues. Trimming removed 3 bases at V and 3 bases at J, with 14 bases between. Looked up from germline, CDR1 is LNHDA and CDR2 is SQIVND (reference sequence). This chain's CDR3 is CASSMSEAGDTEAFF. In DNA form, the CDR3 reads TGTGCCAGTAGTATGTCCGAGGCAGGGGACACTGAAGCTTTCTTT.